Described below is a single TCR beta chain sequence and its context. A junction end diverges from the germline sequence, so it may reflect a read error. CDR3-region Arm-PCR and iRepertoire HTBI primers produced the TCR beta libraries. TCRdb analysed the multiplex PCR reads with MiXCR anew, one entry per CDR3 protein. In the table there are approximately 400,000 distinct CDR3 sequences, less than 20% of which are singletons. This CDR3 spans 16 amino acids. Germline CDR1 is LNHDA and CDR2 is SQIVND (reference sequence). This sample was included in a study of regulatory T cells in long-lasting Graves disease. Stated time point: newly diagnosed GD, antithyroid drugs for less than 3 months. Researchers made the TCR library from RNA that was extracted from PBMCs.

The TCR sequence derives from a female donor with Graves disease. The source material was peripheral blood mononuclear cells (PBMCs), sampled at new diagnosis, from a patient treated with antithyroid drugs. The chain joins TRBV19 to TRBJ1-1; 7 bases align to TRBD1. The CDR3 is CASSNPWDRTNNEAFF. CDR3 nucleotide sequence: TGTGCCAGTAGTAACCCCTGGGACAGAACAAACAATGAAGCTTTCTTT.